This T cell receptor beta chain was identified in a study of blood T cell repertoires in COVID-19. Whole-study context: In each case, the material was cDNA or gDNA derived from T cells, B-cell-depleted T cells, or PBMCs.

Germline CDR1 is SNHLY and CDR2 is FYNNEI. This CDR3 spans 14 amino acids. Trimming took 4 bases from V and 4 from J, leaving 13 bases between them. Only in-frame clones appear in the TCRdb table, and some are missing; sequencing was by immunoSEQ multiplex PCR. Of around 250,000 clones listed, about 91% are singletons. Ages ranged from about 18 to 89 years, with residence in about 24 US areas. This receptor was identified in a woman aged 40 to 50 with acute COVID-19. The material sequenced was PBMCs or T cells enriched from blood (not recorded which). The chain employs TRBV2 and TRBJ1-1, with D possibly being TRBD1 (5 bases). The CDR3 spells CASSAAGSATEAFF. As DNA, the CDR3 is TGTGCCAGCAGTGCCGCAGGGTCAGCCACTGAAGCTTTCTTT.